What follows are 21 T cell receptor beta chains derived from one specimen sequenced in a study of blood T cells in healthy people across ages. Then a second PCR, running roughly 7 to 11 cycles, was carried out with a sample-barcoded 5' primer and a J-beta primer mix. A single record per CDR3 protein comes from TCRdb applying MiXCR to the 5' RACE reads. Of approximately 780,000 distinct CDR3 sequences in the sample, about 26% were seen once. The same sample was also studied in work on T cells of mothers and their children.

Material: blood. The receptors stem from a boy aged 5 to 17 in good health.

The gene calls are TRBV12-3 or TRBV12-4 and TRBJ2-5; D remains unclear. Trimming removed 3 bases at V and 0 bases at J, with 8 bases between. This CDR3 has 14 residues. The CDR3 nucleotides are TGTGCCAGCAGTTTGTGGGTTTACCAAGAGACCCAGTACTTC. It specifies CASSLWVYQETQYF.

The J gene is TRBJ2-5, the V gene TRBV5-1; D is unresolved. This CDR3 comprises 15 residues. The germline CDR1 and CDR2 sequences are SGHRS and YFSETQ. V was clipped by 3 bases and J by 2 bases, with 14 bases between them. The CDR3 DNA follows: TGCGCCAGCAGCTCCCGAGCCTCTTATCAAGAGACCCAGTACTTC. It codes for CASSSRASYQETQYF. Full variable domain (remainder filled in from reference TRBV5-1 and TRBJ2-5): KAGVTQTPRYLIKTRGQQVTLSCSPISGHRSVSWYQQTPGQGLQFLFEYFSETQRNKGNFPGRFSGRQFSNSRSEMNVSTLELGDSALYLCASSSRASYQETQYFGPGTRLLVL.

On this clonotype itself: Possible read error: a much larger clone is one base away. V and J are TRBV5-1 and TRBJ2-3; the match to TRBD2 covers 13 bases. This CDR3 is built from 16 residues. CDR1 is SGHRS and CDR2 is YFSETQ in the germline V gene. This CDR3 reads CASSLGTSGVTDTRYF. The CDR3 bases are TGCGCCAGCAGCCTGGGGACTAGCGGGGTAACAGATACGCGGTATTTT.

V gene TRBV29-1 combines with J gene TRBJ1-2; D gene uncertain. The CDR3 runs 12 residues. CDR1 and CDR2 from the germline V gene are SQVTM and ANQGSEA. The V end was cut by 1 base, the J end by 6 bases, with 9 bases between. The CDR3 DNA reads TGCAGCGTTGAAGGAGGGTCTCATGGCTACACCTTC. Encoded protein: CSVEGGSHGYTF. The complete variable domain, with remaining parts taken from reference TRBV29-1 and TRBJ1-2, reads SAVISQKPSRDICQRGTSLTIQCQVDSQVTMMFWYRQQPGQSLTLIATANQGSEATYESGFVIDKFPISRPNLTFSTLTVSNMSPEDSSIYLCSVEGGSHGYTFGSGTRLTVV.

The chain has TRBV19 and TRBJ2-6; D not certain. Germline CDR1 LNHDA, CDR2 SQIVND (reference sequence). This CDR3 contains 14 residues. V was clipped by 3 bases and J by 2 bases, with 5 bases between them. The CDR3, as DNA: TGTGCCAGTAGTATCCGGACTGGGGCCAACGTCCTGACTTTC. As protein: CASSIRTGANVLTF.

Worth noting for this clonotype: The junction differs from germline at one of its ends, possibly a read error. The chain joins TRBV20-1 to TRBJ1-5; TRBD1 is a possible D gene (6 bases). The CDR3 extends over 14 amino acids. CDR1 and CDR2 from the germline V gene are DFQATT and SNEGSKA (reference sequence). The chain's CDR3 is CSARARGSNQPQHF. CDR3 sequence (DNA): TGTAGTGCTAGAGCTAGGGGGAGCAATCAGCCCCAGCATTTT.

This clonotype was observed a handful of times. The chain employs TRBV2 and TRBJ1-2; D gene uncertain. V was cut by 7 bases and J by 2 bases, with 11 bases left in between. CDR1 is SNHLY and CDR2 is FYNNEI in the germline V gene. The CDR3 runs to 13 residues. The CDR3 loop reads CASKEGSNYGYTF. The DNA of the CDR3 is TGTGCCAGCAAGGAAGGCAGCAACTATGGCTACACCTTC.

This clonotype was found once. CDR3 sequence reads: CATSRGQGAIEEQYF. The DNA for the CDR3 is TGTGCCACCAGCAGAGGACAGGGGGCGATTGAGGAGCAGTACTTC. This chain links TRBV15 with TRBJ2-7; 10 bases map to TRBD1. Germline trimming cut 1 base from V and 7 bases from J; bases unmatched to any gene: 7. From germline, CDR1 is LNHNV and CDR2 YYDKDF (reference sequence). The CDR3 sequence is 15 residues long.

This clonotype was observed a handful of times. V and J are TRBV20-1 and TRBJ2-5, with TRBD2 identical over 10 bases. The J call may be wrong; the DNA end is better matched by TRBJ2-1. Germline lookup yields CDR1 DFQATT and CDR2 SNEGSKA (reference sequence). This CDR3 contains 14 residues. CDR3 in amino acids: CSAPGIAGGNEQFF. In DNA, the CDR3 is TGCAGTGCCCCAGGGATAGCGGGGGGCAATGAGCAGTTCTTC.

This clonotype has a count of ten or more. The rearrangement uses TRBV5-1 and TRBJ2-5; a possible D gene is TRBD2 (5 bases). Germline V gives CDR1 SGHRS, CDR2 YFSETQ. The CDR3 has 15 amino acids. The germline V and J ends were trimmed by 4 bases and 1 base, with 14 bases remaining between them. The CDR3 DNA is TGCGCCAGCAGCGTTTGGGCGGGTGCCCAAGAGACCCAGTACTTC. This encodes CASSVWAGAQETQYF.

This clonotype has only a few counts. The chain recombines TRBV28 with TRBJ2-1; D remains ambiguous. The CDR3 extends over 11 amino acids. V shed 8 bases and J shed 9 bases, with 11 bases lying between them. Per the germline V gene, CDR1 is MDHEN and CDR2 is SYDVKM. CDR3 sequence reads: CASYFGAEQFF. DNA for the CDR3: TGTGCCAGCTACTTTGGAGCTGAGCAGTTCTTC. Drawing the rest from reference TRBV28 and TRBJ2-1, the complete variable domain is DVKVTQSSRYLVKRTGEKVFLECVQDMDHENMFWYRQDPGLGLRLIYFSYDVKMKEKGDIPEGYSVSREKKERFSLILESASTNQTSMYLCASYFGAEQFFGPGTRLTVL.

This rearrangement joins TRBV5-1 to TRBJ2-1; TRBD1 or TRBD2 may be the D gene (6 bases each). The CDR3 consists of 18 residues. The V gene's germline CDR1 is SGHRS and CDR2 YFSETQ. V lost 0 bases, J lost 0 bases, and 16 bases lay in between. The CDR3 bases are TGCGCCAGCAGCTTGGGCGGAGGGGGACATAGCTCCTACAATGAGCAGTTCTTC. It specifies CASSLGGGGHSSYNEQFF.

The chain combines TRBV4-2 with TRBJ2-3; TRBD2 aligns across 10 bases. This CDR3 has 18 amino acids. V lost 2 bases to trimming and J lost 3 bases; unmatched junction nucleotides: 11. The V gene's germline CDR1 is LGHNA and CDR2 YNFKEQ. The CDR3 region is CASSQWSSSGGKTDTQYF. In nucleotides, the CDR3 is TGTGCCAGCAGCCAATGGTCCTCTAGCGGGGGCAAAACAGATACGCAGTATTTT.

This clonotype was detected only a few times. The CDR3 DNA reads TGTGCCAGCAGTGCAGATAACAATGAGCAGTTCTTC. It yields the protein CASSADNNEQFF. J is TRBJ2-1 and V is TRBV12-3 or TRBV12-4, with D hard to call. V gave up 5 bases and J gave up 5 bases, with 7 bases separating them. The CDR3 sequence is 12 residues long.

This clonotype was found a few times. This chain joins TRBV2 and TRBJ1-4; D possibly corresponds to TRBD1 (5 bases). This CDR3 is 18 amino acids long. The germline CDR1 and CDR2 sequences are SNHLY and FYNNEI. V lost 0 bases and J 4 bases, leaving 18 bases between the germline ends. The CDR3 DNA is TGTGCCAGCAGTGAAGCGAAGGCAGGGCCGGGATATAATGAAAAACTGTTTTTT. This gives the protein CASSEAKAGPGYNEKLFF.

The chain combines TRBV15 with TRBJ2-1; 7 bases fit TRBD1. With V trimmed by 5 bases and J by 10 bases, 11 bases remained unmatched. The V gene's germline CDR1 is LNHNV and CDR2 YYDKDF (reference sequence). This CDR3 has 14 residues. The CDR3 DNA reads TGTGCCACCAGCGGACTTCAGACAGGGCAAGAGCAGTTCTTC. Translated, it gives CATSGLQTGQEQFF.

This clonotype was counted between two and nine times. The J gene is TRBJ1-2, the V gene TRBV28; D is undetermined. This CDR3 spans 15 amino acids. Germline CDR1 MDHEN, CDR2 SYDVKM. With 2 bases removed from V and 1 base from J, the gap between germline ends came to 11 bases. The CDR3 nucleotides read TGTGCCAGCAGTTTAGAGCAAGTTCTTAACTATGGCTACACCTTC. It yields the protein CASSLEQVLNYGYTF.

This clonotype was counted between two and nine times. V and J are TRBV12-3 or TRBV12-4 and TRBJ2-7; 9 nucleotides align to TRBD2. This CDR3 has 13 residues. With 6 bases clipped from V and 13 bases from J, the junction kept 13 bases outside the gene matches. CDR3 DNA sequence: TGTGCCAGCAGCCCCCAGGGTCTAGCGGGACCCTACTTC. It yields the protein CASSPQGLAGPYF.

This clonotype came up a few times. The chain employs TRBV29-1 and TRBJ1-1; maybe TRBD1 (6 bases). Germline V gene sequence: CDR1 SQVTM, CDR2 ANQGSEA. This CDR3 has 11 residues. The CDR3 reads CRGGGVTEAFF. CDR3 bases: TGCAGGGGGGGGGGCGTAACTGAAGCTTTCTTT.

The chain combines TRBV29-1 with TRBJ1-2; 9 bases are a match to TRBD1. The CDR3 sequence is 13 residues long. Germline trimming cut 6 bases from V and 6 bases from J; bases unmatched to any gene: 8. Germline assignment: CDR1 SQVTM and CDR2 ANQGSEA. CDR3 sequence (DNA): TGCAGCGTCTCTGGGACAGGGAGGGATGGCTACACCTTC. This encodes CSVSGTGRDGYTF.

This clonotype has just a few counts. V gene TRBV6-6 combines with J gene TRBJ2-3; either TRBD1 or TRBD2 may supply D (5 bases each). In germline, CDR1 is MNHNY, CDR2 SVGAGI (reference sequence). V was shortened by 4 bases and J by 12 bases, with 14 bases between the two germline ends. The CDR3 has 12 amino acids. The CDR3 is CASSFRDGPQYF. The DNA for the CDR3 is TGTGCCAGCAGTTTCCGGGACGGACCCCAGTATTTT.